This TCR beta chain was retrieved from a study of blood T cell repertoires in COVID-19. Assay: immunoSEQ multiplex PCR; the TCRdb copy retains only in-frame clones and omits some. The sample includes around 250,000 clones, around 87% of them seen just once. V lost 8 bases and J lost 6; bases outside the gene matches: 14. The CDR3 covers 15 residues. CDR1 is SNHLY and CDR2 is FYNNEI in the germline V gene. Sequencing was performed on peripheral blood. This chain connects TRBV2 to TRBJ2-5; 8 bases are shared with TRBD2. The receptor was derived from an older woman with active or convalescent COVID-19. The chain's CDR3 is CASREVAGGLKTQYF. CDR3 nucleotides: TGTGCCAGCCGGGAAGTTGCGGGGGGTTTGAAGACCCAGTACTTC.